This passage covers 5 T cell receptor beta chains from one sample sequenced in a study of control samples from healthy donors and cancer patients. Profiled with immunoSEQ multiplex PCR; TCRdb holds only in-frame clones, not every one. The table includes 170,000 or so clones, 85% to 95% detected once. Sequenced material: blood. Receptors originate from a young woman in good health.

The CDR3 region is CASSVDPGPEPEAFF. CDR3 DNA sequence: TGTGCCAGCAGCGTAGATCCGGGCCCGGAACCTGAAGCTTTCTTT. The chain recombines TRBV9 with TRBJ1-1; no reliable D call. The CDR3 has 15 amino acids. Trimming removed 0 bases from V and 6 bases from J, with 15 bases in between. The V gene's germline CDR1 is SGDLS and CDR2 YYNGEE.

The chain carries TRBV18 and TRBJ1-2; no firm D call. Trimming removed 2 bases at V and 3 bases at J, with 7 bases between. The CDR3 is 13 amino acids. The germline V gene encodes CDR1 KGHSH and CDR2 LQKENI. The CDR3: CASSPGPYYGYTF. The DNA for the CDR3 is TGTGCCAGCTCACCAGGGCCCTACTATGGCTACACCTTC.

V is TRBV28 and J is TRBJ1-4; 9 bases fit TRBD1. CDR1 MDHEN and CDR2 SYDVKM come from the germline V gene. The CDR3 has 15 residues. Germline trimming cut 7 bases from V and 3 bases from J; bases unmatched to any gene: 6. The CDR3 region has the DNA TGTGCCAGCAAAGAAACAGGGGGCCCTAATGAAAAACTGTTTTTT. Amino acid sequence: CASKETGGPNEKLFF.

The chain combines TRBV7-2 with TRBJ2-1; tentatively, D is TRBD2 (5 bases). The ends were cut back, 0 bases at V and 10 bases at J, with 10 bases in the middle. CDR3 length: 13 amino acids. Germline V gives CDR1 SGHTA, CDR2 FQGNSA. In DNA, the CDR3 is TGTGCCAGCAGCTTAGCGTACGGGATAGAGCAGTTCTTC. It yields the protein CASSLAYGIEQFF.

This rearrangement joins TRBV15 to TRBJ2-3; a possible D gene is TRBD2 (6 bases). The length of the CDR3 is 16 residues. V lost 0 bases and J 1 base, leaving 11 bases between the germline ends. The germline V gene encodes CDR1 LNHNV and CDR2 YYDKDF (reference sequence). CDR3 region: CATSRDQAGRTDTQYF. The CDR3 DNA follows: TGTGCCACCAGCAGAGATCAAGCGGGTCGCACAGATACGCAGTATTTT.